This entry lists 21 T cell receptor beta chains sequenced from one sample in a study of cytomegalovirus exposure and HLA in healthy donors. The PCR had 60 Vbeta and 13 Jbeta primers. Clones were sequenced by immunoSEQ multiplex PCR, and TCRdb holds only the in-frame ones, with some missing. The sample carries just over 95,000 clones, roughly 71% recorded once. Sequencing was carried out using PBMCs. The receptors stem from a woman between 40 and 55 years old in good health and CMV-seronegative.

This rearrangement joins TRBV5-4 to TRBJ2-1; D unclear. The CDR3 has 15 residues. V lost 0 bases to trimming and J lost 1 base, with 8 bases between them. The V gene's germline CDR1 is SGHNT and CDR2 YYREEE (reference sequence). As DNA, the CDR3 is TGTGCCAGCAGCTTGGAGCCGAGGTCCTACAATGAGCAGTTCTTC. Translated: CASSLEPRSYNEQFF.

The CDR3 region has the DNA TGTGCCAGCAGTTCGGGGGGTAGTCAGCCCCAGCATTTT. This codes for CASSSGGSQPQHF. V is TRBV6-5 and J is TRBJ1-5; a weak D match, TRBD1 (5 bases). Trimming stripped 4 bases from V and 6 bases from J, with 10 bases between. The germline gives CDR1 MNHEY, CDR2 SVGAGI. The CDR3 runs 13 residues.

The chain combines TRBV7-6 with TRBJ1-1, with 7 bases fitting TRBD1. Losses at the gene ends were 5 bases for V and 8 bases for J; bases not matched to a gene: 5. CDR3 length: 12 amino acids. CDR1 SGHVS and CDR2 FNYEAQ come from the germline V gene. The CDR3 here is CASSHPGQEAFF. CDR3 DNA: TGTGCCAGCAGCCACCCGGGACAGGAAGCTTTCTTT.

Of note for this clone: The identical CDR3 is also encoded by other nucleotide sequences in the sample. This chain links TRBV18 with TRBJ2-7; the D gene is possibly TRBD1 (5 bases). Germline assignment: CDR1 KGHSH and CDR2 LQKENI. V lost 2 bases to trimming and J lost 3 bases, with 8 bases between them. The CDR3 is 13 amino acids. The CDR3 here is CASSPRGSYEQYF. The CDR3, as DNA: TGTGCCAGCTCACCAAGGGGCAGCTACGAGCAGTACTTC.

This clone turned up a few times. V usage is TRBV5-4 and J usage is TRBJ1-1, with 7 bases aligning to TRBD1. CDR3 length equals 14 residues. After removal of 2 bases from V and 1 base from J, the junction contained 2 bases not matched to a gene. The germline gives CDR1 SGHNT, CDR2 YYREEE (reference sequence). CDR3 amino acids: CASSFNRGNTEAFF. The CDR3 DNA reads TGTGCCAGCAGCTTTAACAGGGGGAACACTGAAGCTTTCTTT.

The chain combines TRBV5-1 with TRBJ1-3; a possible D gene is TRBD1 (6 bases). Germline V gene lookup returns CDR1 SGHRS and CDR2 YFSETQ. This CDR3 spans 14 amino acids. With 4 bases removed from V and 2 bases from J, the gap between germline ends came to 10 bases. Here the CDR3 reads CASSPGTTGNTIYF. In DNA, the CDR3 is TGCGCCAGCAGCCCCGGGACAACTGGAAACACCATATATTTT. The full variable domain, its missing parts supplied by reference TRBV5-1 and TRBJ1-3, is KAGVTQTPRYLIKTRGQQVTLSCSPISGHRSVSWYQQTPGQGLQFLFEYFSETQRNKGNFPGRFSGRQFSNSRSEMNVSTLELGDSALYLCASSPGTTGNTIYFGEGSWLTVV.

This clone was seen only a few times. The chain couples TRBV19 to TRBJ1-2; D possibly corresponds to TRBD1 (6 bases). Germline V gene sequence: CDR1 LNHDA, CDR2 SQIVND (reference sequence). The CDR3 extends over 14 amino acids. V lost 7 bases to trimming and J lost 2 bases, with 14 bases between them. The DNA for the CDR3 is TGTGCCAGTACCATAGGGGACATAAACTATGGCTACACCTTC. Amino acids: CASTIGDINYGYTF.

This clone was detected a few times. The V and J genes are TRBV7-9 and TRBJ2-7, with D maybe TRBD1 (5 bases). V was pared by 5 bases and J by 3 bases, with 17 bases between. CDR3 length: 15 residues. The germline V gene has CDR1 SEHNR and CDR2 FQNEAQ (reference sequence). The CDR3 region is CASSLIPTAFYEQYF. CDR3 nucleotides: TGTGCCAGCAGCCTTATCCCGACAGCTTTCTACGAGCAGTACTTC.

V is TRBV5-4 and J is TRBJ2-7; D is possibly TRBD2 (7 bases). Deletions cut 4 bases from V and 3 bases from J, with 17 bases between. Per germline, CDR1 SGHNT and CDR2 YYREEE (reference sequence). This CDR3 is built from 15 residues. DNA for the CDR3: TGTGCCAGCAGCCCTCGGGGGGCAGGGATCTACGAGCAGTACTTC. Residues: CASSPRGAGIYEQYF.

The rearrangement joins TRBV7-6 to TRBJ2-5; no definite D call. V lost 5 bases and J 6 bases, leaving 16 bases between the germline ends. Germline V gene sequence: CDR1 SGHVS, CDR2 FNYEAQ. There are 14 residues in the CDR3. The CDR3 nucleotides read TGTGCCAGCAGCGCGACTGAAGGTCGAAAGACCCAGTACTTC. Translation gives CASSATEGRKTQYF. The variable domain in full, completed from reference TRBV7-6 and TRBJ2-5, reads GAGVSQSPRYKVTKRGQDVALRCDPISGHVSLYWYRQALGQGPEFLTYFNYEAQQDKSGLPNDRFSAERPEGSISTLTIQRTEQRDSAMYRCASSATEGRKTQYFGPGTRLLVL.

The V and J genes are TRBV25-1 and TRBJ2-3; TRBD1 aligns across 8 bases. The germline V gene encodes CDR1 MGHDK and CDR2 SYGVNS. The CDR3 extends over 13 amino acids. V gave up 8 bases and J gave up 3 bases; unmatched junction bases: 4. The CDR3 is CASGGQATDTQYF. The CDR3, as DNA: TGTGCCAGCGGGGGACAGGCAACAGATACGCAGTATTTT. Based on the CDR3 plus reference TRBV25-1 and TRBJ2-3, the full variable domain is EADIYQTPRYLVIGTGKKITLECSQTMGHDKMYWYQQDPGMELHLIHYSYGVNSTEKGDLSSESTVSRIRTEHFPLTLESARPSHTSQYLCASGGQATDTQYFGPGTRLTVL.

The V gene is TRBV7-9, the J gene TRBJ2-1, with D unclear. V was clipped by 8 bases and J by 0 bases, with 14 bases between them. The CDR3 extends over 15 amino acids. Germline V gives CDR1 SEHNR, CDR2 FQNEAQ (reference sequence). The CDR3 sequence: CASQPRYSSYNEQFF. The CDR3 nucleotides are TGTGCCAGCCAGCCCAGGTACAGCTCCTACAATGAGCAGTTCTTC.

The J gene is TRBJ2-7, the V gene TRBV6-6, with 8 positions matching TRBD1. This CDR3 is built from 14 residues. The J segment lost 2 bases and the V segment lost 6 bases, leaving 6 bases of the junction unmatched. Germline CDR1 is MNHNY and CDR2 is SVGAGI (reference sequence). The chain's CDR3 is CASSDRGQAYEQYF. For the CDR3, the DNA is TGTGCCAGCAGCGACAGGGGCCAGGCCTACGAGCAGTACTTC.

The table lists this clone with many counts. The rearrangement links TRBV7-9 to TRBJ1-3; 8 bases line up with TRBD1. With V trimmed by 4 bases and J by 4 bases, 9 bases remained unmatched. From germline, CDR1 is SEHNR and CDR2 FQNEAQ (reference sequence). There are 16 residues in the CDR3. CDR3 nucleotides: TGTGCCAGCAGCTCGCTCTGGACAGGGTCAGGAAACACCATATATTTT. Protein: CASSSLWTGSGNTIYF.

CDR3: CASSFLAGAGDTQYF. The CDR3 DNA is TGTGCCAGCAGCTTCCTTGCGGGGGCGGGGGATACGCAGTATTTT. The chain is built from TRBV7-9 and TRBJ2-3; possibly TRBD2 for D (7 bases). Deletions cut 3 bases from V and 6 bases from J, with 16 bases between. The CDR3 loop spans 15 amino acids. Germline V gives CDR1 SEHNR, CDR2 FQNEAQ (reference sequence).

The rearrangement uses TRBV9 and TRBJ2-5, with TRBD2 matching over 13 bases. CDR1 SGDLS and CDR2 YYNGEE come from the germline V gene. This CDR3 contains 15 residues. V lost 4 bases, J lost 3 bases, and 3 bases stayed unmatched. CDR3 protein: CASSLGTSGEETQYF. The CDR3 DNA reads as TGTGCCAGCAGCTTAGGGACTAGCGGGGAAGAGACCCAGTACTTC.

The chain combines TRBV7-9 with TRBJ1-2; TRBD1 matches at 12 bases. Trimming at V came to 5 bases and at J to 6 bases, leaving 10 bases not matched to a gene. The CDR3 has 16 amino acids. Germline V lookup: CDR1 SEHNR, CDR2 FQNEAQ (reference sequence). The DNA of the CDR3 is TGTGCCAGCAGCGGTGGGGGACAGGGGGCCTGGAATGGCTACACCTTC. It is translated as CASSGGGQGAWNGYTF.

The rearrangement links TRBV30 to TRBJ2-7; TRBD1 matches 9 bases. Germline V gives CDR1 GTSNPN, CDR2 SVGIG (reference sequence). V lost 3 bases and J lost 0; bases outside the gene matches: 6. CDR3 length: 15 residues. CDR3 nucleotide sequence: TGTGCCTGGAGCCCGGACAGGGGACTCTCCTACGAGCAGTACTTC. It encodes CAWSPDRGLSYEQYF.

CDR3 DNA sequence: TGTGCCAGCAGTGGAGGGTCCCAGCATTTT. It specifies CASSGGSQHF. The chain has TRBV2 and TRBJ1-5; D call uncertain. The V gene lost 4 bases and the J gene lost 11 bases, with 6 bases spanning the gap. CDR3 length equals 10 residues. Germline V gene lookup returns CDR1 SNHLY and CDR2 FYNNEI. The variable domain in full, completed from reference TRBV2 and TRBJ1-5, reads EPEVTQTPSHQVTQMGQEVILRCVPISNHLYFYWYRQILGQKVEFLVSFYNNEISEKSEIFDDQFSVERPDGSNFTLKIRSTKLEDSAMYFCASSGGSQHFGDGTRLSIL.

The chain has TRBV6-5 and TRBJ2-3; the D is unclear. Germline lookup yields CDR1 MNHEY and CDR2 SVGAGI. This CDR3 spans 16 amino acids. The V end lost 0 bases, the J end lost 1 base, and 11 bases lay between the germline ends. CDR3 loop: CASSYSPLPGTDTQYF. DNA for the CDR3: TGTGCCAGCAGTTACTCTCCCCTTCCTGGCACAGATACGCAGTATTTT.

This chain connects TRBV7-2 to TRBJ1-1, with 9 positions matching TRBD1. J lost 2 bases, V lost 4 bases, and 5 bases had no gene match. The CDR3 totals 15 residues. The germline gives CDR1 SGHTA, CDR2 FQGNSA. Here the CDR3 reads CASSYDRGGNTEAFF. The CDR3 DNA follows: TGTGCCAGCAGCTACGACAGGGGGGGAAACACTGAAGCTTTCTTT.